This T cell receptor (beta chain) is from a study of blood T cell repertoires in COVID-19. Background on the study: The United States, Italy and Spain supplied acute and convalescent COVID-19 samples.

Per the original data handling: Cell counts per sample came from amplifying reference gene primers. TCRdb's copy holds only in-frame clones and misses some; the assay was immunoSEQ multiplex PCR. D and trimming come from the DNA, and the V and J calls and clone size come from that table. The sample has about 280,000 clones; 86% are singletons. V lost 0 bases, J lost 7 bases, and 7 bases stayed unmatched. Germline loops: CDR1 LGHNA, CDR2 YSLEER. There are 16 residues in the CDR3. The sequence came from a woman between 25 and 40 years old who had recovered from COVID-19. The chain employs TRBV4-3 and TRBJ2-1; 9 nucleotides line up with TRBD2. Sequenced: peripheral blood. CDR3 protein: CASSQDRGRAGNEQFF. For the CDR3, the DNA is TGCGCCAGCAGCCAAGATCGCGGGAGGGCCGGGAATGAGCAGTTCTTC.